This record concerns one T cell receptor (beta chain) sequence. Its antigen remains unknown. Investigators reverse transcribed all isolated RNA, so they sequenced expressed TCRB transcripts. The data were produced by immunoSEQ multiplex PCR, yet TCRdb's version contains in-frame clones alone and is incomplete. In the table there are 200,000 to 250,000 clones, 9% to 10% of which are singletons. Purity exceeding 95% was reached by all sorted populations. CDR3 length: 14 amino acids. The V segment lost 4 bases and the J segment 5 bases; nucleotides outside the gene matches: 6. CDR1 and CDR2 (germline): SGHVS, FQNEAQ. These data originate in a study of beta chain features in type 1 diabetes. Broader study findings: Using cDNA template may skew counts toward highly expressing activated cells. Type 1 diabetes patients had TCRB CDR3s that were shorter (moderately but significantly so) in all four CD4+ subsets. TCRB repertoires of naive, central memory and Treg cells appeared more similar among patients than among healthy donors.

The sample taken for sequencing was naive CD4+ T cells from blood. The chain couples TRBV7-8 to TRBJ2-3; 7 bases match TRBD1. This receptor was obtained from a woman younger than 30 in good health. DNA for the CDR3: TGTGCCAGCAGCTCGGGACAGATCGGAGATACGCAGTATTTT. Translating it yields CASSSGQIGDTQYF. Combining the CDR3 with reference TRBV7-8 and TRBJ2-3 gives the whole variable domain GAGVSQSPRYKVAKRGQDVALRCDPISGHVSLFWYQQALGQGPEFLTYFQNEAQLDKSGLPSDRFFAERPEGSVSTLKIQRTQQEDSAVYLCASSSGQIGDTQYFGPGTRLTVL.